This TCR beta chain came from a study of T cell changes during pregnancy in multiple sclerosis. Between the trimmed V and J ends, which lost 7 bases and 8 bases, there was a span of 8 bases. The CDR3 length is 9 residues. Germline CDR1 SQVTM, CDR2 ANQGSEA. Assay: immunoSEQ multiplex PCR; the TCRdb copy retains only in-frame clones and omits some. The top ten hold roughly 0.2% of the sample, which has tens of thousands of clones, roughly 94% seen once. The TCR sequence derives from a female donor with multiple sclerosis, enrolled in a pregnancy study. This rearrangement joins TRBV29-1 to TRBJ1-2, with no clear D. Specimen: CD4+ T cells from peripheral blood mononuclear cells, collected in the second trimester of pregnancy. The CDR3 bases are TGCAGCGACTCTTGGGGCTACACCTTC. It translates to CSDSWGYTF.